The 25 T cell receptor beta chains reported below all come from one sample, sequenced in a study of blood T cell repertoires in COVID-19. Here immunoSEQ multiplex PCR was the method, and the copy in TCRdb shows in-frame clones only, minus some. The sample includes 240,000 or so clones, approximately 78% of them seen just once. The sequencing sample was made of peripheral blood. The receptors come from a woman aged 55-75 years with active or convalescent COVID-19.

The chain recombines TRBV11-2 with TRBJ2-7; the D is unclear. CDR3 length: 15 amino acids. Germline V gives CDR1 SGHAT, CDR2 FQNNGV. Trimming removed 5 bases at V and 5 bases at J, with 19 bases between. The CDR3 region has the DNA TGTGCCAGCAGCACTAAGGAGCACTACGTCCACGAGCAGTACTTC. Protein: CASSTKEHYVHEQYF.

DNA for the CDR3: TGTGCCAGCACCCCGGCGGGACTAGCGCCGGAGACCCAGTACTTC. Its translation is CASTPAGLAPETQYF. The chain recombines TRBV3-1 (or the pseudogene TRBV3-2) with TRBJ2-5, with 10 bases that match TRBD2. CDR1 and CDR2 from the germline V gene are LGHDT and YNNKEL (reference sequence). This CDR3 region has 15 residues. Trimming took 7 bases from V and 5 from J; bases not matched to a gene: 10.

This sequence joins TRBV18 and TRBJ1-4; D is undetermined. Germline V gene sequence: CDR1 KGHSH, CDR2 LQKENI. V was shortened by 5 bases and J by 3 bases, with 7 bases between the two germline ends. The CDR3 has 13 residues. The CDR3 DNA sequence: TGTGCCAGCTCATCCCCGGCTAATGAAAAACTGTTTTTT. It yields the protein CASSSPANEKLFF.

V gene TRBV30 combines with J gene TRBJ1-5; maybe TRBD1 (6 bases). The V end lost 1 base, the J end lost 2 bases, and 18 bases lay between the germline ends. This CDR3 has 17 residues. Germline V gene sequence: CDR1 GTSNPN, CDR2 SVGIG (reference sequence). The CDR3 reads CAWSATRGGAGNQPQHF. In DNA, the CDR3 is TGTGCCTGGAGTGCAACCCGGGGGGGGGCGGGCAATCAGCCCCAGCATTTT.

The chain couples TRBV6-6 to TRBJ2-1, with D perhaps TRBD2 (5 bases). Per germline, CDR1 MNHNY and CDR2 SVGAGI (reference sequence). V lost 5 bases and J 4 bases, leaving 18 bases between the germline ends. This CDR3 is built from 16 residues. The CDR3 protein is CASSRGLRFGYNEQFF. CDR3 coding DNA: TGTGCCAGCAGTCGAGGGTTGCGCTTCGGGTACAATGAGCAGTTCTTC.

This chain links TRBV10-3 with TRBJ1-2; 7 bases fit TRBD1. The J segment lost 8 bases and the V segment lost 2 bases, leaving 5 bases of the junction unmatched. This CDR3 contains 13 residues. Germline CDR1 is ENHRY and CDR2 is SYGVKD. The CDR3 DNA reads TGTGCCATCAGTGAGGACAGGGCGGACGGCTACACCTTC. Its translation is CAISEDRADGYTF.

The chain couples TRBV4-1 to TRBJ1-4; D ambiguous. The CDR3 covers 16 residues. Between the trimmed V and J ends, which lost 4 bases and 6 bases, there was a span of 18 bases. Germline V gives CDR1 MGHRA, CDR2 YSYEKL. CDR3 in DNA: TGCGCCAGCAGCCCCCGGGAGAGTCCAAGGGATGAAAAACTGTTTTTT. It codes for CASSPRESPRDEKLFF.

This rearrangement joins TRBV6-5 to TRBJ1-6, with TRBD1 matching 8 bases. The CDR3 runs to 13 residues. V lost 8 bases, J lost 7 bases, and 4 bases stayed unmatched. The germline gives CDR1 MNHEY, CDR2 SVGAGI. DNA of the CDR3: TGTGCCAGCGGCACAGGGGGAAATTCACCCCTCCACTTT. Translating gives CASGTGGNSPLHF.

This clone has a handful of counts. CDR3 amino acids: CASSALGGLNTEAFF. CDR3 sequence (DNA): TGTGCCAGCAGCGCCTTGGGGGGGCTGAACACTGAAGCTTTCTTT. The chain is built from TRBV11-2 and TRBJ1-1; a possible D gene is TRBD1 (6 bases). CDR3 size: 15 residues. Trimming stripped 5 bases from V and 0 bases from J, with 13 bases between. CDR1 and CDR2 from the germline V gene are SGHAT and FQNNGV.

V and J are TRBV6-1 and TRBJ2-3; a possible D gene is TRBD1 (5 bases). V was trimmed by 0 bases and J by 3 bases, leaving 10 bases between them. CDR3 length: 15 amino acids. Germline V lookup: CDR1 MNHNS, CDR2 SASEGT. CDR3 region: CASSEAPGITDTQYF. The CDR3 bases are TGTGCCAGCAGTGAAGCGCCAGGGATAACAGATACGCAGTATTTT.

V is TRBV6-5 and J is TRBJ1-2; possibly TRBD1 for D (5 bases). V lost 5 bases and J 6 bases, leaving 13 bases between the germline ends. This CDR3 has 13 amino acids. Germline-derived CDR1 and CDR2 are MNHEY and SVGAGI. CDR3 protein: CASSQGIYNGYTF. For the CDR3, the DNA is TGTGCCAGCAGTCAGGGTATTTACAATGGCTACACCTTC.

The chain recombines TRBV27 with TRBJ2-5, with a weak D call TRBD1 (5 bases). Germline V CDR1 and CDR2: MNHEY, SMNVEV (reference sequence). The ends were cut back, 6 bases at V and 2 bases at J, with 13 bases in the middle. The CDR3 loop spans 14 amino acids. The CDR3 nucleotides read TGTGCCAGCAGGATGACCAGGGTTCAAGAGACCCAGTACTTC. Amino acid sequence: CASRMTRVQETQYF.

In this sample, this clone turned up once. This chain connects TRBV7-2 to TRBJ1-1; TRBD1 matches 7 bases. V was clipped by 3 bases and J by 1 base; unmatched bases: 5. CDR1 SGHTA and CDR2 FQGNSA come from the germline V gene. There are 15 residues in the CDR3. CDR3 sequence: CASSFSSGGNTEAFF. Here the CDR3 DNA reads TGTGCCAGCAGCTTCTCTTCAGGGGGGAACACTGAAGCTTTCTTT.

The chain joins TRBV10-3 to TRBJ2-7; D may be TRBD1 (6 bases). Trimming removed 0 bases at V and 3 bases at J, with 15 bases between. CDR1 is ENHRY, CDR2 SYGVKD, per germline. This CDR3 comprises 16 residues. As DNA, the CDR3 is TGTGCCATCAGTGAGTCAGGCAGGGGTCACGTCTACGAGCAGTACTTC. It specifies CAISESGRGHVYEQYF.

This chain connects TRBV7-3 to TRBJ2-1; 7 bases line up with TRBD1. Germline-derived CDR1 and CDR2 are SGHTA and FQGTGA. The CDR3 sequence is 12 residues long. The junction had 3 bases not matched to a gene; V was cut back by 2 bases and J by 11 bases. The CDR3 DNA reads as TGTGCCAGCAGCTTACCGAGGGGGCAGCAGTTCTTC. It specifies CASSLPRGQQFF.

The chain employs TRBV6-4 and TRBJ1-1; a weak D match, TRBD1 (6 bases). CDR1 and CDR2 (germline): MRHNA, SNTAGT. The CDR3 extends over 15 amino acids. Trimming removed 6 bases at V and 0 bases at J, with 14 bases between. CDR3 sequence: CASRSTGNMNTEAFF. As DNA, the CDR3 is TGTGCCAGCAGATCGACAGGCAACATGAACACTGAAGCTTTCTTT.

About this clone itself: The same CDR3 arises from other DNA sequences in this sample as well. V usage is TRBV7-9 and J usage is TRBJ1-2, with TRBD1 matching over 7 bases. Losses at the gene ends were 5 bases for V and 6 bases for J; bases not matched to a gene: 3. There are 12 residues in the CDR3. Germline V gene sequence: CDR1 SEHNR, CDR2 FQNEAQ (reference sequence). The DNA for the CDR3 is TGTGCCAGCAGCCTGACAGGGAATGGCTACACCTTC. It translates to CASSLTGNGYTF. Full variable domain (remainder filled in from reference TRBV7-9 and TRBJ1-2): DTGVSQNPRHKITKRGQNVTFRCDPISEHNRLYWYRQTLGQGPEFLTYFQNEAQLEKSRLLSDRFSAERPKGSFSTLEIQRTEQGDSAMYLCASSLTGNGYTFGSGTRLTVV.

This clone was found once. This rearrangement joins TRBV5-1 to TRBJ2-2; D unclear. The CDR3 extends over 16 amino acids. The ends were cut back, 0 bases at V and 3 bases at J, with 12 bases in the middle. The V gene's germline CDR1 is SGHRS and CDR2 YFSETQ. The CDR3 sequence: CASSLVVVVDTGELFF. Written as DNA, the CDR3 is TGCGCCAGCAGCTTGGTAGTAGTTGTTGACACCGGGGAGCTGTTTTTT.

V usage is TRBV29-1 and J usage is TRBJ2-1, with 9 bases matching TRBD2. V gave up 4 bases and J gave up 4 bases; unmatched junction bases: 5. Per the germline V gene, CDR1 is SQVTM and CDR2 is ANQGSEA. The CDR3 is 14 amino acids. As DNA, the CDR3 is TGCAGCGTTGGGGGGCTAGCGGGATACAATGAGCAGTTCTTC. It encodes CSVGGLAGYNEQFF.

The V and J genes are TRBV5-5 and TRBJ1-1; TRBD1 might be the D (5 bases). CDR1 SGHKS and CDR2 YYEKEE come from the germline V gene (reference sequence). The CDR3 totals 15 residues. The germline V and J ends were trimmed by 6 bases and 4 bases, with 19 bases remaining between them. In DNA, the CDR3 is TGTGCCAGCACCCTTGTTGGGCTAAGGGGCACTGAAGCTTTCTTT. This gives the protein CASTLVGLRGTEAFF.

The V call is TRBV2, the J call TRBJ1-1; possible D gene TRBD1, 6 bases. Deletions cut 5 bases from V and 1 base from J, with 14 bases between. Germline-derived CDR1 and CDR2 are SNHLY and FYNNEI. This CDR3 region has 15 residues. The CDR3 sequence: CASSLSGQGNTEAFF. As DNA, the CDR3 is TGTGCCAGCAGTCTTTCGGGACAAGGGAACACTGAAGCTTTCTTT. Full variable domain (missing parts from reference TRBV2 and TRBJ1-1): EPEVTQTPSHQVTQMGQEVILRCVPISNHLYFYWYRQILGQKVEFLVSFYNNEISEKSEIFDDQFSVERPDGSNFTLKIRSTKLEDSAMYFCASSLSGQGNTEAFFGQGTRLTVV.

The CDR3 bases are TGTGCCAGCAGCCAAATGACAGGGGGACATGAAAAACTGTTTTTT. Its translation: CASSQMTGGHEKLFF. This chain connects TRBV7-6 to TRBJ1-4, with TRBD1 matching 9 bases. Looked up from germline, CDR1 is SGHVS and CDR2 is FNYEAQ. This CDR3 is built from 15 residues. V lost 5 bases, J lost 6 bases, and 7 bases stayed unmatched.

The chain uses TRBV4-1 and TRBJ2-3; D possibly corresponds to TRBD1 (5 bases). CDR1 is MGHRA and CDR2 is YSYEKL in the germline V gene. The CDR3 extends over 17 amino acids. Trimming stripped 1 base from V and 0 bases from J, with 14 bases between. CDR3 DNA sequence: TGCGCCAGCAGCCAAGGACAGTTGGCCGCGAGCACAGATACGCAGTATTTT. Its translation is CASSQGQLAASTDTQYF.

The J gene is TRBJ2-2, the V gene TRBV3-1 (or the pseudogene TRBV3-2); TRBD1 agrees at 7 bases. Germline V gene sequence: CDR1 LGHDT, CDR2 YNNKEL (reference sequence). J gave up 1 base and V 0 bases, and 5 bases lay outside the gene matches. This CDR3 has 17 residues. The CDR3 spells CASSQESAGGNTGELFF. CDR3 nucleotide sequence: TGTGCCAGCAGCCAAGAATCAGCAGGGGGGAACACCGGGGAGCTGTTTTTT.

For the CDR3, the DNA is TGCAGCGTTGGTGGACAGGGTGAGGAAAAACTGTTTTTT. Its translation: CSVGGQGEEKLFF. This chain uses TRBV29-1 with TRBJ1-4; 8 bases map to TRBD1. V was clipped by 4 bases and J by 8 bases; unmatched bases: 6. The CDR3 covers 13 residues. Germline V lookup: CDR1 SQVTM, CDR2 ANQGSEA.